The clone carrying this T cell receptor (beta chain) was recorded many times. A much larger clone lies a single base off, so this may be a read error. This record belongs to a study of breast tumors, draining lymph nodes, adjacent tissues. TCRdb passed the multiplex PCR reads through MiXCR, listing each CDR3 protein once. The sample has around 66,000 distinct CDR3 sequences, around two fifths seen once. CDR1 is SEHNR and CDR2 is FQNEAQ in the germline V gene (reference sequence). This CDR3 spans 11 amino acids. The rearrangement links TRBV7-9 to TRBJ2-7; possibly TRBD1 or TRBD2 for D (5 bases each). Sequences were obtained from breast tumor tissue. The source of this sequence is a female donor with breast cancer. Some clones in this sample may be carry-over from other donors' samples. The DNA for the CDR3 is TGTGCCGGCAGCTGGGGGAACGAGCAGTACTTC. It translates to CAGSWGNEQYF. Combining the CDR3 with reference TRBV7-9 and TRBJ2-7 gives the whole variable domain DTGVSQNPRHKITKRGQNVTFRCDPISEHNRLYWYRQTLGQGPEFLTYFQNEAQLEKSRLLSDRFSAERPKGSFSTLEIQRTEQGDSAMYLCAGSWGNEQYFGPGTRLTVT.